The rows below give T cell receptor beta chains drawn from one sample of a study of blood T cells in healthy people across ages. TCRdb re-called the 5' RACE reads with MiXCR, one entry per CDR3 protein. The sample records approximately 1,000,000 distinct CDR3 sequences, 35% to 45% being singletons. The specimen sequenced was blood. The receptors here all came from a young man in good health. Both conserved end residues are part of each CDR3. A D gene is named only where the DNA matches it firmly. A clone size is listed for some rows: how often the clone was seen (once, few, many), or a class if it is expanded.

cdr3_aa: CASSGSPDTQYF
cdr3_nt: TGCGCCAGCAGCGGTAGCCCAGATACGCAGTATTTT
d_call: NA
v_call: TRBV5-1
clone_size: many
j_call: TRBJ2-3

cdr3_aa: CSATYDPGHSNLRYGYTF
cdr3_nt: TGCAGTGCTACCTACGATCCTGGACACTCCAATCTGCGCTATGGCTACACCTTC
d_call: NA
v_call: TRBV20-1
clone_size: NA
j_call: TRBJ1-2

cdr3_aa: CASSFLDNEQFF
cdr3_nt: TGTGCCAGCAGCTTCCTCGACAATGAGCAGTTCTTC
d_call: NA
v_call: TRBV7-9
clone_size: many
j_call: TRBJ2-1

cdr3_aa: CASRQTGSPYEQYF
cdr3_nt: TGTGCCAGCAGACAGACAGGGTCCCCCTACGAGCAGTACTTC
d_call: TRBD1
v_call: TRBV7-8
clone_size: NA
j_call: TRBJ2-7

cdr3_aa: CASSRDSPHYGYTF
cdr3_nt: TGTGCCAGCAGCAGGGACTCGCCCCACTATGGCTACACCTTC
d_call: NA
v_call: TRBV7-9
clone_size: NA
j_call: TRBJ1-2

cdr3_aa: CAISASPGNHHTGGYTF
cdr3_nt: TGTGCCATCAGTGCTTCCCCAGGGAACCACCACACTGGGGGCTACACCTTC
d_call: NA
v_call: TRBV10-3
clone_size: few
j_call: TRBJ1-2

cdr3_aa: CASSPDRDRGLQPQHF
cdr3_nt: TGTGCCAGCAGTCCAGACCGGGACAGGGGGCTTCAGCCCCAGCATTTT
d_call: TRBD1
v_call: TRBV12-3/TRBV12-4
clone_size: NA
j_call: TRBJ1-5

cdr3_aa: CASSQDTGANTGELFF
cdr3_nt: TGTGCCAGCAGCCAAGATACGGGAGCTAACACCGGGGAGCTGTTTTTT
d_call: NA
v_call: TRBV3-1
clone_size: NA
j_call: TRBJ2-2

cdr3_aa: CSAPNDGVEAFF
cdr3_nt: TGCAGTGCTCCAAACGACGGAGTTGAAGCTTTCTTT
d_call: NA
v_call: TRBV20-1
clone_size: NA
j_call: TRBJ1-1

cdr3_aa: CASRATGNTEAFF
cdr3_nt: TGTGCCAGCAGGGCCACAGGTAACACTGAAGCTTTCTTT
d_call: NA
v_call: TRBV12-3/TRBV12-4
clone_size: NA
j_call: TRBJ1-1